A single sample is the source of the 23 T cell receptor beta chains below, sequenced in a study of cytomegalovirus exposure and HLA in healthy donors. The PCR employed 60 Vbeta primers together with 13 Jbeta primers. Only in-frame clones appear in the TCRdb table, and some are missing; sequencing was by immunoSEQ multiplex PCR. The top ten hold 5% to 6.5% of the sample, which has fewer than 80,000 clones, 65% to 75% seen once. Input material: PBMCs. The receptors derive from a woman aged 30 to 39 in good health and CMV-seronegative.

In this sample, this clone turned up once. The J gene is TRBJ1-2, the V gene TRBV5-6; 7 bases map to TRBD1. With 2 bases clipped from V and 6 bases from J, the junction kept 1 base outside the gene matches. This CDR3 contains 12 residues. CDR1 is SGHDT, CDR2 YYEEEE, per germline. As DNA, the CDR3 is TGTGCCAGCAGCTTCACAGGGGATGGCTACACCTTC. Protein: CASSFTGDGYTF.

This rearrangement joins TRBV5-1 to TRBJ1-1; the match to TRBD1 covers 7 bases. Germline CDR1 SGHRS, CDR2 YFSETQ. Trimming removed 8 bases from V and 1 base from J; junction bases left unmatched: 8. This CDR3 has 14 amino acids. The CDR3 region is CASSATGRNTEAFF. The CDR3 coding sequence is TGCGCCAGTTCTGCGACAGGGAGGAACACTGAAGCTTTCTTT.

The chain recombines TRBV5-4 with TRBJ2-7; the match to TRBD2 covers 10 bases. Germline CDR1 and CDR2: SGHNT and YYREEE (reference sequence). The CDR3 covers 15 residues. The J segment lost 4 bases and the V segment lost 1 base, leaving 5 bases of the junction unmatched. This CDR3 is CASSLPASGSYEQYF. CDR3 nucleotides: TGTGCCAGCAGCTTGCCGGCTAGCGGGAGTTACGAGCAGTACTTC. Full variable domain (outside the CDR3, taken from reference TRBV5-4 and TRBJ2-7): ETGVTQSPTHLIKTRGQQVTLRCSSQSGHNTVSWYQQALGQGPQFIFQYYREEENGRGNFPPRFSGLQFPNYSSELNVNALELDDSALYLCASSLPASGSYEQYFGPGTRLTVT.

The chain recombines TRBV6-5 with TRBJ2-3, with a tentative D call TRBD2 (6 bases). Between the trimmed V and J ends, which lost 2 bases and 8 bases, there was a span of 14 bases. CDR3 length: 14 amino acids. The V gene's germline CDR1 is MNHEY and CDR2 SVGAGI. CDR3 sequence reads: CASSYPGTGGTQYF. The CDR3 coding sequence is TGTGCCAGCAGTTACCCCGGGACTGGGGGTACGCAGTATTTT.

This rearrangement joins TRBV5-4 to TRBJ2-5; no definite D call. CDR1 is SGHNT and CDR2 is YYREEE in the germline V gene (reference sequence). The CDR3 loop spans 14 amino acids. V was clipped by 4 bases and J by 3 bases, with 13 bases between them. In DNA form, the CDR3 reads TGTGCCAGCAGCGACGAACTTAGCAAAGAGACCCAGTACTTC. Its protein is CASSDELSKETQYF. Complete variable domain (other parts from reference TRBV5-4 and TRBJ2-5): ETGVTQSPTHLIKTRGQQVTLRCSSQSGHNTVSWYQQALGQGPQFIFQYYREEENGRGNFPPRFSGLQFPNYSSELNVNALELDDSALYLCASSDELSKETQYFGPGTRLLVL.

This clone was counted a single time. The J gene is TRBJ2-1, the V gene TRBV28, with D possibly TRBD2 on 6 matching bases. Germline loops: CDR1 MDHEN, CDR2 SYDVKM. The V and J ends lost 7 bases and 3 bases respectively, with 19 bases between them. The CDR3 sequence is 16 residues long. Here the CDR3 reads CASIPAEERVYNEQFF. DNA for the CDR3: TGTGCCAGCATCCCCGCGGAGGAGCGGGTCTACAATGAGCAGTTCTTC.

J is TRBJ2-3 and V is TRBV5-4; no reliable D call. V lost 4 bases to trimming and J lost 1 base, with 10 bases between them. The CDR3 is 14 amino acids. Germline V CDR1 and CDR2: SGHNT, YYREEE (reference sequence). The CDR3 nucleotides are TGTGCCAGCAGCCCTCAGGTAGGCACAGATACGCAGTATTTT. Protein: CASSPQVGTDTQYF.

The gene calls are TRBV28 and TRBJ2-7, with 12 bases matching TRBD1. V shed 3 bases, J shed 7 bases, and the junction held 7 bases outside the gene matches. The germline gives CDR1 MDHEN, CDR2 SYDVKM. The CDR3 runs 15 residues. DNA of the CDR3: TGTGCCAGCAGTTTTGTAGGGACAGGGGGCAGGGAGCAGTACTTC. This encodes CASSFVGTGGREQYF.

The chain uses TRBV6-1 and TRBJ1-5, with TRBD1 identical over 9 bases. From germline, CDR1 is MNHNS and CDR2 SASEGT. This CDR3 region has 15 residues. Unmatched junction bases numbered 12, after V lost 8 bases and J lost 7 bases. Here the CDR3 reads CASGVPGQGGQPQHF. The CDR3 DNA reads TGTGCCAGCGGCGTCCCGGGACAGGGAGGGCAGCCCCAGCATTTT.

This clone has only a few counts. The rearrangement uses TRBV18 and TRBJ1-1, with D possibly TRBD1 on 6 matching bases. This CDR3 spans 16 amino acids. Trimming took off 3 bases at V and 1 base at J, with 15 bases between the two ends. Looked up from germline, CDR1 is KGHSH and CDR2 is LQKENI. Here the CDR3 reads CASSPLRDTQNTEAFF. The CDR3, as DNA: TGTGCCAGCTCACCTTTACGGGACACCCAGAACACTGAAGCTTTCTTT.

The genes are TRBV2 and TRBJ2-7, with D perhaps TRBD2 (6 bases). The CDR3 sequence is 14 residues long. Trimming left V 2 bases short and J 0 bases short, with 8 bases between. Germline V gives CDR1 SNHLY, CDR2 FYNNEI. CDR3 protein: CASSEQRVSYEQYF. CDR3 coding DNA: TGTGCCAGCAGTGAACAGCGGGTCTCCTACGAGCAGTACTTC.

V usage is TRBV5-1 and J usage is TRBJ2-3; a possible D gene is TRBD1 (5 bases). Germline V gene lookup returns CDR1 SGHRS and CDR2 YFSETQ. The CDR3 spans 16 residues. The V end was cut by 3 bases, the J end by 3 bases, with 17 bases between. The CDR3 sequence: CASSSQMVAGTDTQYF. The CDR3 DNA sequence: TGCGCCAGCAGCTCCCAGATGGTAGCAGGGACAGATACGCAGTATTTT.

This clone was seen only a few times. This chain joins TRBV2 and TRBJ2-7; D gene ambiguous. Per germline, CDR1 SNHLY and CDR2 FYNNEI. The CDR3 has 13 residues. With 0 bases removed from V and 3 bases from J, the gap between germline ends came to 6 bases. The CDR3 is CASSEARDYEQYV. In DNA form, the CDR3 reads TGTGCCAGCAGTGAAGCTAGGGACTACGAGCAGTACGTC.

The V gene is TRBV28, the J gene TRBJ2-1, with a weak D call TRBD2 (6 bases). CDR3 length equals 11 residues. Trimming pared 3 bases from V and 10 bases from J, leaving 7 bases between. CDR1 and CDR2 (germline): MDHEN, SYDVKM. The chain's CDR3 is CASSLAGEQFF. The DNA for the CDR3 is TGTGCCAGCAGTTTGGCGGGAGAGCAGTTCTTC.

The CDR3 sequence: CASSPTTGTGKDEQFF. CDR3 nucleotide sequence: TGCGCCAGCAGCCCAACAACCGGGACAGGGAAAGATGAGCAGTTCTTC. V usage is TRBV10-1 and J usage is TRBJ2-1; the match to TRBD1 covers 9 bases. Per the germline V gene, CDR1 is WNHNN and CDR2 is SYGVQD (reference sequence). The CDR3 sequence is 16 residues long. With V trimmed by 6 bases and J by 8 bases, 14 bases remained unmatched.

Here the CDR3 DNA reads TGTGCCAGTAGCGCCGGGACTAGGGGTTGGAATGAGCAGTTCTTC. Its protein product is CASSAGTRGWNEQFF. This sequence joins TRBV19 and TRBJ2-1; TRBD2 matches 8 bases. Germline CDR1 LNHDA, CDR2 SQIVND (reference sequence). The CDR3 loop spans 15 amino acids. Unmatched junction bases numbered 11, after V lost 6 bases and J lost 7 bases. Supplemented by reference TRBV19 and TRBJ2-1, the full variable domain reads DGGITQSPKYLFRKEGQNVTLSCEQNLNHDAMYWYRQDPGQGLRLIYYSQIVNDFQKGDIAEGYSVSREKKESFPLTVTSAQKNPTAFYLCASSAGTRGWNEQFFGPGTRLTVL.

The J gene is TRBJ2-7, the V gene TRBV7-9, with 9 positions matching TRBD1. V was pared by 5 bases and J by 2 bases, with 10 bases of the junction left unmatched. This CDR3 is built from 16 residues. From germline, CDR1 is SEHNR and CDR2 FQNEAQ (reference sequence). CDR3 sequence reads: CASSNPGTGTPYEQYF. In DNA form, the CDR3 reads TGTGCCAGCAGCAACCCCGGGACAGGGACCCCCTACGAGCAGTACTTC. Using reference TRBV7-9 and TRBJ2-7 for the parts outside the CDR3, the full variable domain is DTGVSQNPRHKITKRGQNVTFRCDPISEHNRLYWYRQTLGQGPEFLTYFQNEAQLEKSRLLSDRFSAERPKGSFSTLEIQRTEQGDSAMYLCASSNPGTGTPYEQYFGPGTRLTVT.

This clone was seen a single time. The rearrangement uses TRBV28 and TRBJ2-3, with D possibly matching TRBD1 (6 bases). V was cut by 6 bases and J by 3 bases, with 22 bases left in between. Germline CDR1 and CDR2: MDHEN and SYDVKM. CDR3 length: 17 residues. CDR3 bases: TGTGCCAGCAGCCTCCATGGTACAGGGACGGTTACAGATACGCAGTATTTT. Protein: CASSLHGTGTVTDTQYF.

CDR3 amino acids: CASSLGTGSSGELFF. DNA for the CDR3: TGTGCCAGCAGCTTAGGGACAGGGTCTAGCGGGGAGCTGTTTTTT. This chain connects TRBV7-8 to TRBJ2-2; 8 bases are shared with TRBD1. The CDR3 spans 15 residues. With V trimmed by 1 base and J by 7 bases, 5 bases remained unmatched. Germline V gene lookup returns CDR1 SGHVS and CDR2 FQNEAQ.

V and J are TRBV5-6 and TRBJ1-1; D remains ambiguous. CDR1 is SGHDT and CDR2 is YYEEEE in the germline V gene. The ends were cut back, 2 bases at V and 6 bases at J, with 14 bases in the middle. The CDR3 extends over 14 amino acids. CDR3 region: CASSLRRMGAEAFF. CDR3 DNA: TGTGCCAGCAGCTTAAGGAGGATGGGCGCTGAAGCTTTCTTT.

V and J are TRBV5-5 and TRBJ1-2; D is undetermined. Germline CDR1 and CDR2: SGHKS and YYEKEE (reference sequence). The CDR3 spans 13 residues. V lost 5 bases to trimming and J lost 8 bases, with 16 bases between them. This CDR3 reads CASRSWASGGYTF. CDR3 DNA sequence: TGTGCCAGCAGGAGCTGGGCCTCGGGGGGCTACACCTTC.

The V call is TRBV30, the J call TRBJ2-7; maybe TRBD2 (5 bases). V was pared by 8 bases and J by 2 bases, with 16 bases between. The germline V gene has CDR1 GTSNPN and CDR2 SVGIG (reference sequence). There are 13 residues in the CDR3. The CDR3 DNA reads TGTGCCGGTCACCGGGATTCCCCCTACGAGCAGTACTTC. Protein: CAGHRDSPYEQYF.

This clone showed up just a few times. The chain carries TRBV28 and TRBJ1-1; D is unclear. V was cut by 7 bases and J by 3 bases, with 6 bases left in between. Germline V gene lookup returns CDR1 MDHEN and CDR2 SYDVKM. This CDR3 contains 11 residues. The CDR3 DNA reads TGTGCCAGCACCCTCGACACTGAAGCTTTCTTT. Its protein is CASTLDTEAFF.